Listed below are T cell receptor beta chains from one sample, sequenced in a study of shared clonotypes between healthy human individuals. Some clones are missing from TCRdb's copy, which holds only in-frame ones; the method was immunoSEQ multiplex PCR. The sample includes 1.4 million to 1.5 million clones, approximately 97% of them seen just once. The material sequenced was naive CD4+ T cells sorted from blood. Receptors originate from a man aged 25 to 45 in good health. The CDR3 runs from the conserved cysteine through the conserved F or W. Fields, in order: V gene, CDR3 protein.

TRBV10-1 | CASSEGTAYTDTQYF
TRBV28 | CASSRLVYNEQFF
TRBV5-6 | CASSFRAPYQGTEAFF
TRBV7-9 | CASSFEGTNGYTF
TRBV29-1 | CSASRDRDIQYF
TRBV1 | CTSSQVVKLAGSDTQYF
TRBV7-4 | CASSLNAGGVNEKLFF
TRBV5-1 | CASSASPTGLGNTIYF
TRBV12-5 | CASGLVGGAVYNEQFF
TRBV9 | CASSGVAEYTGELFF
TRBV10-3 | CAISESILALSTDTQYF
TRBV5-1 | CASSSRTSGSRSYNEQFF
TRBV6-4 | CASSDGANYGYTF
TRBV18 | CASSPTEETQYF
TRBV27 | CASSRTSGREQYF
TRBV9 | CASSVGSKPGPEAFF
TRBV30 | CAWSVSLLIQYF
TRBV9 | CASSVGGTKGGELFF
TRBV11-3 | CASSSSVGEQYF
TRBV5-6 | CASSVFYGAVNTEAFF
TRBV11-1 | CASSLGRPPKGSYNEQFF
TRBV10-2 | CASSGPPGGGLNTEAFF
TRBV11-3 | CASSQPPLQTTNEKLFF
TRBV7-3 | CASSLDRVAGELFF
TRBV5-1 | CASSRDTAYEQYF
TRBV5-1 | CASSMGPGNTEAFF
TRBV2 | CASSGGTSGRGVPYEQYF
TRBV7-9 | CASSIARGLAITDTQYF
TRBV5-1 | CASTTGVTGTRLYYEQYF
TRBV30 | CAWTTRAGQPQHF
TRBV6-6 | CASSQLAGTDTQYF
TRBV28 | CASSPLGTGGNIQYF
TRBV2 | CASRPDRDNQPQHF
TRBV27 | CASSLKAPGQGASKYF
TRBV9 | CASSPKVVARSDEQFF
TRBV7-9 | CAVRDRGEKLFF
TRBV11-2 | CASSLDFRQETQYF
TRBV6-5 | CASSYSRDTEAFF
TRBV19 | CASSRGLAGGDEQYF
TRBV7-9 | CASSATMGGSVDTQYF
TRBV18 | CASLHGTGDGYTF
TRBV6-1 | CASRSGAGQPQHF
TRBV27 | CASYSPSPRSNEQFF
TRBV14 | CASSPGTAKRTSGTLYNEQFF
TRBV30 | CAWNVRGNTIYF
TRBV5-4 | CASSAGDYQSQFF
TRBV5-1 | CASSSGTSGNNGQYF
TRBV5-5 | CASSSLAGAYEQYF
TRBV7-8 | CASSQTGGDEDTQYF
TRBV28 | CASSLSGLAGANVLTF